The TCR beta chain under discussion was sequenced for a study of cytomegalovirus exposure and HLA in healthy donors. Both 60 Vbeta primers and 13 Jbeta primers went into the PCR. Generated by immunoSEQ multiplex PCR, the TCRdb table keeps only in-frame clones and is missing some. The table has around 76,000 clones, about 71% seen once. Germline V gene lookup returns CDR1 SGDLS and CDR2 YYNGEE. The CDR3 contains 15 residues. Deletions cut 2 bases from V and 4 bases from J, with 13 bases between. Note on this clone: Antigen unknown.

Study-wide points: One variant, a missense change in DCLRE1C, was linked in a later analysis to TCR beta V- and J-gene trimming. Sequencing likely produced, as an artifact, a cluster of highly shared sequence variants. Among TCR beta chains, those listed as cytomegalovirus-associated numbered about 150.

The origin of this receptor is a woman between 45 and 60 years old in good health and CMV-seropositive. This chain joins TRBV9 and TRBJ1-3; D possibly corresponds to TRBD1 (6 bases). Specimen: PBMCs. This CDR3 reads CASSVLTGQGNTIYF. DNA of the CDR3: TGTGCCAGCAGCGTGCTCACAGGGCAAGGAAACACCATATATTTT.